This T cell receptor beta chain was recorded in a study of CD4 T cells in relation to SARS-CoV-2 and coronaviruses. Whole-study context: The restricting HLA molecule for shared crossreactive spike epitopes was mapped.

TCRdb keeps only in-frame clones here, not all; method: immunoSEQ multiplex PCR. The data hold 10,000 to 11,000 clones, with roughly 70% observed a single time. Before the COVID-19 pandemic, during about 2010-2019, CD4+ T cells were taken from unexposed donors. Isolation of CD4+ T cells took place after approximately 10 days in culture. As cell numbers allowed, unexposed-donor CD4+ T cells faced SARS-CoV-2 S/N and four cold-coronavirus spikes. V trimming: 0 bases; J trimming: 4 bases; junction bases outside the gene matches: 0. Per germline, CDR1 MNHNY and CDR2 SVGAGI (reference sequence). The CDR3 covers 14 residues. In this sample, this clone turned up a few times. Its antigen is as yet unknown. Overall study results and limits: The cross-reactivity analysis covered only spike protein, not other viral proteins.

The sequence was collected from a human donor in good health. The sample consisted of CD4+ T cells from PBMCs, cultured in vitro. V is TRBV6-6 and J is TRBJ1-2; 9 positions agree with TRBD1. CDR3 protein: CASSYSTGGYGYTF. CDR3 coding DNA: TGTGCCAGCAGTTACTCGACAGGGGGCTATGGCTACACCTTC.